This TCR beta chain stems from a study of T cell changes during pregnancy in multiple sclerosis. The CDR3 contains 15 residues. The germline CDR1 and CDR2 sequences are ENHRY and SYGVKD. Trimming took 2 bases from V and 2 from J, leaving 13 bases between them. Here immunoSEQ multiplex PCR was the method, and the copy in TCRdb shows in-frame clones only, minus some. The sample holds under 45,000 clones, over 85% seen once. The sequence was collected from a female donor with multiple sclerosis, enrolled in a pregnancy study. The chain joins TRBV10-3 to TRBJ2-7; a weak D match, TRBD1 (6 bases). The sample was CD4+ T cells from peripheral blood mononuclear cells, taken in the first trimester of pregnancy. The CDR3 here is CAISEEGHPTYEQYF. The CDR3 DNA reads TGTGCCATCAGTGAGGAGGGACACCCCACCTACGAGCAGTACTTC.